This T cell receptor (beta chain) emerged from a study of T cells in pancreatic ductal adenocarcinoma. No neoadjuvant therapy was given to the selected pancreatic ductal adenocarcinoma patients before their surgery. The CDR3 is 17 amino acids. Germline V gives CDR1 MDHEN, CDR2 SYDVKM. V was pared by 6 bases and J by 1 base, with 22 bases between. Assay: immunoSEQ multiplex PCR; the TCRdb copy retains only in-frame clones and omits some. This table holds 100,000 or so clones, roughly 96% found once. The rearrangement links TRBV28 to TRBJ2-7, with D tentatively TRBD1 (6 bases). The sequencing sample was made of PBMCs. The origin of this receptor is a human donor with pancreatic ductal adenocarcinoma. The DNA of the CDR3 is TGTGCCAGCAGGTTGCAGTCTCTGGGACAACGTTCCTACGAGCAGTACTTC. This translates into CASRLQSLGQRSYEQYF.